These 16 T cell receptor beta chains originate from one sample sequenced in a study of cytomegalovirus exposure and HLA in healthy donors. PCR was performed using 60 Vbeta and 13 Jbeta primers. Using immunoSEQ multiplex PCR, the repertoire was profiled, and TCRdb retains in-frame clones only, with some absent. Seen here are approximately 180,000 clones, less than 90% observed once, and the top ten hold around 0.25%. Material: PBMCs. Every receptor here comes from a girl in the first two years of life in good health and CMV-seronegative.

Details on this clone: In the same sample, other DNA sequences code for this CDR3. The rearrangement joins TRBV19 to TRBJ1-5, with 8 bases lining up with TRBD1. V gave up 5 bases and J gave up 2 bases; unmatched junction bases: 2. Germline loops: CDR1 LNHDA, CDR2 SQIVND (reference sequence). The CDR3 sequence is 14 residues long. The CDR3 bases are TGTGCCAGTAGTGGACAGGGAGGCAATCAGCCCCAGCATTTT. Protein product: CASSGQGGNQPQHF.

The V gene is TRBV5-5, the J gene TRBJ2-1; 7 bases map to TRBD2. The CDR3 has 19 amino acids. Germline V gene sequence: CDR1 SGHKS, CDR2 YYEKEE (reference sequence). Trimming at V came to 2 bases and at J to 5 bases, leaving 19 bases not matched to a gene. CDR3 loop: CASSFSVGLAGVSNNEQFF. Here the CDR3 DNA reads TGTGCCAGCAGCTTTTCAGTTGGGTTGGCGGGAGTAAGCAACAATGAGCAGTTCTTC.

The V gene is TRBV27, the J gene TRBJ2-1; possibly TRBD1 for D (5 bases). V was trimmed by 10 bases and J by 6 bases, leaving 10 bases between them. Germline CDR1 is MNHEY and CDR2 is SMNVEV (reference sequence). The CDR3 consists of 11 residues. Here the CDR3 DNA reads TGTGCCACGACAGTCGGCAATGAGCAGTTCTTC. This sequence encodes CATTVGNEQFF.

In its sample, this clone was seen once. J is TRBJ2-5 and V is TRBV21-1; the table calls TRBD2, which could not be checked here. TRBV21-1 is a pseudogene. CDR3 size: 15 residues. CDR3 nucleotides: TGTGCCAGCAGCAAGACAAGGGGGGGCTTAAAGACCCAGTACTTC. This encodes CASSKTRGGLKTQYF.

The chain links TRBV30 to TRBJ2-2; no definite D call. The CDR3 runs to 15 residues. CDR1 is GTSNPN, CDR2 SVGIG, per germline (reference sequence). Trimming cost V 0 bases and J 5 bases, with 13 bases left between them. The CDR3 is CAWSVRLVGTGELFF. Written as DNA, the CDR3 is TGTGCCTGGAGTGTACGGCTGGTCGGGACCGGGGAGCTGTTTTTT.

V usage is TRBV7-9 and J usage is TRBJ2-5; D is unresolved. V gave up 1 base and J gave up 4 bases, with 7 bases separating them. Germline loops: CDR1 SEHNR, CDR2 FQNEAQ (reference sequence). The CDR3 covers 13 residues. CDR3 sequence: CASSLGQLETQYF. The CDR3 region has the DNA TGTGCCAGCAGCTTAGGGCAGTTAGAGACCCAGTACTTC. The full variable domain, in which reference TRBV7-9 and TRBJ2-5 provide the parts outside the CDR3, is DTGVSQNPRHKITKRGQNVTFRCDPISEHNRLYWYRQTLGQGPEFLTYFQNEAQLEKSRLLSDRFSAERPKGSFSTLEIQRTEQGDSAMYLCASSLGQLETQYFGPGTRLLVL.

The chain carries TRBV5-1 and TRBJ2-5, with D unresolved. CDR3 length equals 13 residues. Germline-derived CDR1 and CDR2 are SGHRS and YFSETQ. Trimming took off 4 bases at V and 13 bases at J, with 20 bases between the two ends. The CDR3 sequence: CASSPGVGHQRYF. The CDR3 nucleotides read TGCGCCAGCAGCCCTGGAGTGGGTCACCAGCGGTACTTC.

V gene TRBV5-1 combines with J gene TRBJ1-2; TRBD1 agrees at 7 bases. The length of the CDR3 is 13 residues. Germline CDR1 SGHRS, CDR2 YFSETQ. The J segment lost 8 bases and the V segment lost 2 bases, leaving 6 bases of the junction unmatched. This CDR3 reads CASSFEGGAGYTF. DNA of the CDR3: TGCGCCAGCAGCTTTGAAGGGGGCGCAGGCTACACCTTC.

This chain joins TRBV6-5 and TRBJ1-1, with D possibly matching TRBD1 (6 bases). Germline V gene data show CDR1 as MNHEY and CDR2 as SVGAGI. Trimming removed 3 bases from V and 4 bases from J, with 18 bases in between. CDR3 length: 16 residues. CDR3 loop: CASSYDAGGPGTEAFF. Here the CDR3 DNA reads TGTGCCAGCAGTTATGACGCGGGGGGGCCAGGCACTGAAGCTTTCTTT.

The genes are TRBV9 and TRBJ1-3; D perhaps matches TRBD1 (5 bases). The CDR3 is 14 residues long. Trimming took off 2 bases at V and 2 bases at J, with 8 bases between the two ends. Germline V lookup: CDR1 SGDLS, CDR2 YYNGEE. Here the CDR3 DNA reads TGTGCCAGCAGCGTCGAGACAGCTGGAAACACCATATATTTT. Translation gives CASSVETAGNTIYF. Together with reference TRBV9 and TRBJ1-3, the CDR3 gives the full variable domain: DSGVTQTPKHLITATGQRVTLRCSPRSGDLSVYWYQQSLDQGLQFLIQYYNGEERAKGNILERFSAQQFPDLHSELNLSSLELGDSALYFCASSVETAGNTIYFGEGSWLTVV.

The CDR3, as DNA: TGCGCCACTTTCAGGGCTAGAAGGAGCTCCTACGAGCAGTACTTC. Its translation: CATFRARRSSYEQYF. This chain joins TRBV23-1 and TRBJ2-7; tentatively, D is TRBD1 (5 bases). TRBV23-1 is identified as an open reading frame with a role that is uncertain. CDR3 length: 15 residues. V was shortened by 10 bases and J by 0 bases, with 19 bases between the two germline ends.

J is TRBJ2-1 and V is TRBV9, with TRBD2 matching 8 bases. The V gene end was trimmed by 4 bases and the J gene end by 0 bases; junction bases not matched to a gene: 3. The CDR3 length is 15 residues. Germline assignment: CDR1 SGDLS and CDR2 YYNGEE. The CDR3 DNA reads TGTGCCAGCAGCCAGAGCGGGAGCTCCTACAATGAGCAGTTCTTC. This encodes CASSQSGSSYNEQFF.

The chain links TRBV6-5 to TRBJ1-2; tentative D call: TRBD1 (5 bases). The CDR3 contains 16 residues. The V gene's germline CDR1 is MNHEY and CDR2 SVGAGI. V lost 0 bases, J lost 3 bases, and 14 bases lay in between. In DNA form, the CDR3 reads TGTGCCAGCAGTTACTCGGGGCAGGGCTCTGACTATGGCTACACCTTC. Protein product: CASSYSGQGSDYGYTF.

The CDR3 reads CARGTHNEQFF. CDR3 in DNA: TGTGCCAGGGGGACACACAATGAGCAGTTCTTC. The chain combines TRBV2 with TRBJ2-1; TRBD1 is a possible D gene (6 bases). CDR3 length: 11 amino acids. V lost 9 bases and J lost 5, with 8 bases in between. Looked up from germline, CDR1 is SNHLY and CDR2 is FYNNEI.

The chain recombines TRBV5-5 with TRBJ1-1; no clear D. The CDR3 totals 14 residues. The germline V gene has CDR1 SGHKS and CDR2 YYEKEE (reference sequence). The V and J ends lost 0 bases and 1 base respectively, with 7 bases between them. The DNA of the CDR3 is TGTGCCAGCAGCTTGGCCTGGAGGAACACTGAAGCTTTCTTT. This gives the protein CASSLAWRNTEAFF.

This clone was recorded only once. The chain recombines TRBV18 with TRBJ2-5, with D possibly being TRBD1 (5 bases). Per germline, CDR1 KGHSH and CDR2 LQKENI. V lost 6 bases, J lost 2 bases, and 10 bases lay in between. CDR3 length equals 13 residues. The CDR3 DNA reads TGTGCCAGCTCGCAGACAGCTCAAGAGACCCAGTACTTC. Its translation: CASSQTAQETQYF.